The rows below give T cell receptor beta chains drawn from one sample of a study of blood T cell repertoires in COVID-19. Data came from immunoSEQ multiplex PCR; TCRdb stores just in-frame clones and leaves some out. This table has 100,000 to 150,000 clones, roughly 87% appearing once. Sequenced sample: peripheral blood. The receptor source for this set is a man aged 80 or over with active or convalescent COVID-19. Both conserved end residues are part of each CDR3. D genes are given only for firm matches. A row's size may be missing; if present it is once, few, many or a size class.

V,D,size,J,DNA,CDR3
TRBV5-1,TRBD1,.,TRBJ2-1,TGTGCCAGCAGCTTGACCGGGACAGCTTTCTCCTACAATGAGCAGTTCTTC,CASSLTGTAFSYNEQFF
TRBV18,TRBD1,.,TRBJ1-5,TGTGCCAGCTCACCACGGGACAGGGGGACTAGCAATCAGCCCCAGCATTTT,CASSPRDRGTSNQPQHF
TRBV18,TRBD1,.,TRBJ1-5,TGTGCCAGCTCAAAGACAGGGCGGGATCAGCCCCAGCATTTT,CASSKTGRDQPQHF
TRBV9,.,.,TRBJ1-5,TGTGCCAGCAGTGGAGGTTCGGGCAATCAGCCCCAGCATTTT,CASSGGSGNQPQHF
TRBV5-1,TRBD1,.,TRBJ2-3,TGCGCCAGCAGCCCGGCGTTGGCAGGGGGCTTTCGGGATACGCAGTATTTT,CASSPALAGGFRDTQYF
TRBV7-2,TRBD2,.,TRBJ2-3,TGTGCCAGCAGCTTAGCGTTTGCTAGCGGGGGCACAGATACGCAGTATTTT,CASSLAFASGGTDTQYF
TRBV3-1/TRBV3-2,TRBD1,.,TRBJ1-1,TGTGCCAGCAGCTCAGGACAGGGCGATTTCTTT,CASSSGQGDFF
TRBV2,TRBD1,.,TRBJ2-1,TGTGCCAGCAGCGTTTCTTTGTCGGGACAGGGCGGCAATGAGCAGTTCTTC,CASSVSLSGQGGNEQFF
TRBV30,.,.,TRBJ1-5,TGTGCCTGGAACGCTGAGGGCAATCAGCCCCAGCATTTT,CAWNAEGNQPQHF
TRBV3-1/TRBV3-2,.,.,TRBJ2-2,TGTGCCAGCAGCCCCCTTCGGACTAACACCGGGGAGCTGTTTTTT,CASSPLRTNTGELFF
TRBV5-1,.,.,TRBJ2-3,TGCGCCAGCAGCTTGGATGGGGGCGGTAGCGCGGGAGCGGCAGATACGCAGTATTTT,CASSLDGGGSAGAADTQYF
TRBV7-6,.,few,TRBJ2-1,TGTGCCAGCAGCTCCCGGGACTTCCTCAGGGAGCAGTTCTTC,CASSSRDFLREQFF
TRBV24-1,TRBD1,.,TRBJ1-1,TGTGCCACCAGTGGTTCCGGGACAGGGAACACTGAAGCTTTCTTT,CATSGSGTGNTEAFF
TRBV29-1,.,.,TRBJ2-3,TGCAGCGTTGTGAGGGTGGGGACAGATACGCAGTATTTT,CSVVRVGTDTQYF
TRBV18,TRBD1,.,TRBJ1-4,TGTGCCAGCTCGAAAACAGGGGCAACTAATGAAAAACTGTTTTTT,CASSKTGATNEKLFF
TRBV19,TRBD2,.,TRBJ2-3,TGTGCCACCCGGGGACTAGCGGGAGGTTATACCACAGATACGCAGTATTTT,CATRGLAGGYTTDTQYF
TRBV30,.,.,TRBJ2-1,TGTGCCTGCGCGAGGGACTGGAACAATGAGCAGTTCTTC,CACARDWNNEQFF
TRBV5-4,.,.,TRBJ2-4,TGTGCCAGCAGCTTGGGGGGGCACACTGCCGGGGACATTCAGTACTTC,CASSLGGHTAGDIQYF
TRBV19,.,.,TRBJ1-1,TGTGCCAGTAGTGCCGACCCAGAAAGGACAGTCACGGGTGGCACTGAAGCTTTCTTT,CASSADPERTVTGGTEAFF
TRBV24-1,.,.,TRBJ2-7,TGTGCCACCAGTGATTATAGGGGTGAGCAGTACTTC,CATSDYRGEQYF
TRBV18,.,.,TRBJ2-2,TGTGCCACCCTTCCAGGGGAAACCACCGGGGAGCTGTTTTTT,CATLPGETTGELFF
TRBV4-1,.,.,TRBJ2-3,TGCGCCAGCAGCCCTCTGCGGGATACGCAGTATTTT,CASSPLRDTQYF
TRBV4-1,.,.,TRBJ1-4,TGCGCCAGCAGCCGCCTGGGACTTAGGGAAAAACTGTTTTTT,CASSRLGLREKLFF
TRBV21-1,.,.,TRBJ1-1,TGTGCCAGCACCCACCCGGACAGCTTGTATGCGATGAACACTGAAGCTTTCTTT,CASTHPDSLYAMNTEAFF
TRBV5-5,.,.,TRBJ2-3,TGTGCCAGCAGCTCGAGGTCAGTTCGCACAGATACGCAGTATTTT,CASSSRSVRTDTQYF
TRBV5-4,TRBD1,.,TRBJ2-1,TGTGCCAGCAGACGGGACAGAGGCTCCTACAATGAGCAGTTCTTC,CASRRDRGSYNEQFF
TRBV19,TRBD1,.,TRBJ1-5,TGTGCCAGTAGACTTTCAGGGGGCCTCAATCAGCCCCAGCATTTT,CASRLSGGLNQPQHF
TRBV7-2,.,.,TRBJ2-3,TGTGCCAGCAGGTCAAACAGGGATCGCACAGATACGCAGTATTTT,CASRSNRDRTDTQYF
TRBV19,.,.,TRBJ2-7,TGTGCCAGTAGCCGAAGCGGAGGCTCCTCCTACGAGCAGTACTTC,CASSRSGGSSYEQYF
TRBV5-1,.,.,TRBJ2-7,TGCGCCAGCAGCTTGAATGTCGGAGGCGAGCAGTACTTC,CASSLNVGGEQYF
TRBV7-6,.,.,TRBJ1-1,TGTGCCAGCAGCCCTTTCCGGGGAGCCGAAGCTTTCTTT,CASSPFRGAEAFF
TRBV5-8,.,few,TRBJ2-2,TGTGCCAGCAGCTTGCCCCACGGGTTTACCGGGGAGCTGTTTTTT,CASSLPHGFTGELFF
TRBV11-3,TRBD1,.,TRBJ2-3,TGTGCCAGCAGCACCGGGACAGGGGATACAGATACGCAGTATTTT,CASSTGTGDTDTQYF
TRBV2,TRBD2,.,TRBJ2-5,TGTGCCAGCAGTGAAGTGGTGCGGGAGGAGGAGACCCAGTACTTC,CASSEVVREEETQYF
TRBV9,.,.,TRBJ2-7,TGTGCCAGCAGCGTAGAAACTGACACCTACGAGCAGTACTTC,CASSVETDTYEQYF
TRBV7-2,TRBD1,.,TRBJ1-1,TGTGCCAGCAGCTTTAGCAGGGGGCAAACTGAAGCTTTCTTT,CASSFSRGQTEAFF
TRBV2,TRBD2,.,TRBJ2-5,TGTGCCAGCAGGGGGGTCGCGGGAGGAGATGGTGAGACCCAGTACTTC,CASRGVAGGDGETQYF
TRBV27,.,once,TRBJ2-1,TGTGCCAGCAGTTCCCCCTTGACTACCCAAAGAGCGCGGCGGGAGTTCTTC,CASSSPLTTQRARREFF
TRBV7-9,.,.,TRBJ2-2,TGTGCCAGCAGCCGTCAAAAAACTGCCGGCACCGGGGAGCTGTTTTTT,CASSRQKTAGTGELFF
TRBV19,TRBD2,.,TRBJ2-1,TGTGCCAGTAGTAAACTAGCGGGAGACAATGAGCAGTTCTTC,CASSKLAGDNEQFF
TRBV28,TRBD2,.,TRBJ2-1,TGTGCCAGCACTTCCGGGACTAGCGCCTACAATGAGCAGTTCTTC,CASTSGTSAYNEQFF
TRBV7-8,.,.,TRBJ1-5,TGTGCCAGCACCCAACAGGGTGGTGGAAATCAGCCCCAGCATTTT,CASTQQGGGNQPQHF
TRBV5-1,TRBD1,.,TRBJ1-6,TGCGCCAGCAGCACAGGGGGCTCCTATAATTCACCCCTCCACTTT,CASSTGGSYNSPLHF
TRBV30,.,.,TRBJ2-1,TGTGCCTGGAGTGTAGGTGGCGGGGGCCCCTACAATGAGCAGTTCTTC,CAWSVGGGGPYNEQFF
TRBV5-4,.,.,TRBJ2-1,TGTGCCAGCGGGTCTACTGGGGGGGCTTATGAGCAGTTCTTC,CASGSTGGAYEQFF
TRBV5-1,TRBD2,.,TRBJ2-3,TGCGCCAGCAGCCGGACTAGCGGGGGGGTCGATACGCAGTATTTT,CASSRTSGGVDTQYF
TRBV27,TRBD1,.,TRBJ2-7,TGTGCCAGCAGTTTGCTGGGACAGGGGGGATTGTTGGTTTCCTACGAGCAGTACTTC,CASSLLGQGGLLVSYEQYF
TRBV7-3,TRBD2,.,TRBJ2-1,TGTGCCAGCAGCTTAACCGGGACTAGCGGGGTTAATGAGCAGTTCTTC,CASSLTGTSGVNEQFF
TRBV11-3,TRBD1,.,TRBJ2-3,TGTGCCAGCAGCTTAGCGGGGACAGGGAAGAGCACAGATACGCAGTATTTT,CASSLAGTGKSTDTQYF
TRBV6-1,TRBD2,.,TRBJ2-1,TGTGCCAGCAGTGCCCGCGGACTATCTAGCGGACTTAATGAGCAGTTCTTC,CASSARGLSSGLNEQFF
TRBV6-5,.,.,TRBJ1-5,TGTGCCAGCAAAGCGGGGGTCAATCAGCCCCAGCATTTT,CASKAGVNQPQHF
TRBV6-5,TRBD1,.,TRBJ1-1,TGTGCCAGCAGAGACAGGGGGCTGAACACTGAAGCTTTCTTT,CASRDRGLNTEAFF
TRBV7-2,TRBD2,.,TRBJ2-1,TGTGCCAGCAGGACAGCGGGGACTGCAACAGGCAATGAGCAGTTCTTC,CASRTAGTATGNEQFF
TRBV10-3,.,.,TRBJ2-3,TGTGCCACGAAGACAGAGCTAAGCACAGATACGCAGTATTTT,CATKTELSTDTQYF
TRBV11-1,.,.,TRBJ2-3,TGTGCCAGCAGCCCCCTTCCAGATACGCAGTATTTT,CASSPLPDTQYF
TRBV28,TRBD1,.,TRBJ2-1,TGTGCCAGCAGACGGACAGGGGAAAACAATGAGCAGTTCTTC,CASRRTGENNEQFF
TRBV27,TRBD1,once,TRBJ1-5,TGTGCCAGCAGTTTGCCCCCAGACAGGGTTCCTGTCACTCTTAGCAATCAGCCCCAGCATTTT,CASSLPPDRVPVTLSNQPQHF
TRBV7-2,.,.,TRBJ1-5,TGTGCCAGCAGCTTAGCTCCAGGCAGCAATCAGCCCCAGCATTTT,CASSLAPGSNQPQHF
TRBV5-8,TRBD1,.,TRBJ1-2,TGTGCCAGCAGCTTGGTGAGCAGGGGGCTGGACGGCTACACCTTC,CASSLVSRGLDGYTF